These T cell receptor beta chains were read from a single sample in a study of cytomegalovirus exposure and HLA in healthy donors. This table comes from immunoSEQ multiplex PCR, and its TCRdb copy is limited to in-frame clones, with some not included. The table has about 140,000 clones, more than 70% seen once. Sequencing was performed on PBMCs. These receptors were collected from a man aged 45-60 years in good health and CMV-seronegative. Both conserved end residues are part of each CDR3. Fields, in order: clone size, CDR3 length, J gene, V gene, D gene, CDR3 protein, CDR3 DNA. A D gene is named only where the DNA matches it firmly. Some rows have no size entry. The others give once, few or many, or a class for an expanded clone.

>-|15|TRBJ1-1|TRBV5-1|TRBD1
CASSTWTGANTEAFF
TGCGCCAGCAGCACATGGACAGGGGCGAACACTGAAGCTTTCTTT
>-|15|TRBJ2-2|TRBV5-5|-
CASRSTGHNTGELFF
TGTGCCAGCAGGTCGACAGGCCATAACACCGGGGAGCTGTTTTTT
>-|14|TRBJ2-7|TRBV5-4|TRBD1
CASTPGQGAYEQYF
TGTGCCAGCACGCCCGGACAGGGAGCCTACGAGCAGTACTTC
>-|15|TRBJ2-2|TRBV11-2|-
CASSLEGLNTGELFF
TGTGCCAGCAGCTTGGAGGGACTGAACACCGGGGAGCTGTTTTTT
>few|12|TRBJ1-6|TRBV28|-
CASSDSNSPLHF
TGTGCCAGCAGTGACAGTAATTCACCCCTCCACTTT
>-|13|TRBJ1-5|TRBV6-5|TRBD1
CASSSDRTQPQHF
TGTGCCAGCAGCTCGGACAGGACTCAGCCCCAGCATTTT
>-|14|TRBJ2-2|TRBV6-5|-
CASSYSRGTGELFF
TGTGCCAGCAGTTACTCCCGGGGCACCGGGGAGCTGTTTTTT
>few|15|TRBJ2-4|TRBV19|TRBD1
CASTRGGRAKNIQYF
TGTGCCAGTACCCGAGGGGGCAGGGCCAAAAACATTCAGTACTTC
>-|14|TRBJ1-2|TRBV28|-
CASRQRTDWTGYTF
TGTGCCAGCAGACAAAGGACAGATTGGACGGGCTACACCTTC
>few|16|TRBJ1-5|TRBV2|-
CASKDSDRPSNQPQHF
TGTGCCAGCAAAGATTCGGACAGACCTAGCAATCAGCCCCAGCATTTT
>-|14|TRBJ2-7|TRBV2|TRBD1
CASSPGQPFYEQYF
TGTGCCAGCAGCCCGGGACAGCCTTTCTACGAGCAGTACTTC
>once|13|TRBJ2-5|TRBV6-4|-
CASSASRGGTQYF
TGTGCCAGCAGCGCCTCGAGGGGAGGGACCCAGTACTTC
>once|16|TRBJ2-3|TRBV5-1|TRBD2
CASSLSLAGVSDTQYF
TGCGCCAGCAGCTTGAGCCTAGCGGGAGTCTCAGATACGCAGTATTTT
>-|16|TRBJ1-1|TRBV10-2|-
CASTKGAQSRNTEAFF
TGCGCCAGCACCAAGGGAGCACAATCCCGGAACACTGAAGCTTTCTTT
>-|15|TRBJ2-3|TRBV7-6|-
CASSLARQGTDTQYF
TGTGCCAGCAGCTTAGCCCGGCAGGGCACAGATACGCAGTATTTT
>-|15|TRBJ1-1|TRBV18|-
CASSLAWGLNTEAFF
TGTGCCAGCTCACTCGCTTGGGGCTTGAACACTGAAGCTTTCTTT
>-|16|TRBJ1-3|TRBV7-9|-
CASSFPGGPSGNTIYF
TGTGCCAGCAGCTTTCCGGGGGGTCCAAGTGGAAACACCATATATTTT
>few|15|TRBJ2-7|TRBV18|TRBD2
CASSPPTSGAYEQYF
TGTGCCAGCTCACCACCGACTAGCGGGGCCTACGAGCAGTACTTC
>-|13|TRBJ1-5|TRBV18|-
CASSPAGGEAQHF
TGTGCCAGCTCACCAGCGGGAGGAGAAGCCCAGCATTTT
>-|17|TRBJ1-5|TRBV19|TRBD1
CASSPEGTGESNQPQHF
TGTGCCAGTAGTCCCGAAGGGACAGGGGAGAGCAATCAGCCCCAGCATTTT
>-|16|TRBJ2-5|TRBV4-2|TRBD1
CASSPLEPGGQETQYF
TGTGCCAGCAGCCCACTCGAGCCAGGGGGCCAAGAGACCCAGTACTTC
>-|13|TRBJ2-1|TRBV7-3|-
CASSQDVTNEQFF
TGTGCCAGCAGCCAGGATGTTACCAATGAGCAGTTCTTC
>few|15|TRBJ2-1|TRBV5-1|-
CASSLGDTMDDEQFF
TGCGCCAGCAGCTTGGGGGACACCATGGACGATGAGCAGTTCTTC
>-|16|TRBJ2-4|TRBV5-1|TRBD1
CASSAGQGRAKNIQYF
TGCGCCAGCAGCGCAGGACAGGGGAGGGCCAAAAACATTCAGTACTTC
>-|14|TRBJ2-5|TRBV5-1|-
CASSLDSSAETQYF
TGCGCCAGCAGCTTGGATTCTAGCGCAGAGACCCAGTACTTC
>-|14|TRBJ1-3|TRBV6-5|-
CASSYSHSGNTIYF
TGTGCCAGCAGTTACTCTCACTCTGGAAACACCATATATTTT
>once|14|TRBJ2-7|TRBV29-1|TRBD1
CSVSPRDRPYEQYF
TGCAGCGTTAGCCCCAGGGACAGACCCTACGAGCAGTACTTC
>-|13|TRBJ1-4|TRBV29-1|TRBD1
CSVGQGANEKLFF
TGCAGCGTAGGACAGGGGGCTAATGAAAAACTGTTTTTT
>few|16|TRBJ1-3|TRBV7-9|-
CASERGRPGSGNTIYF
TGTGCCAGCGAAAGGGGCAGACCCGGCTCTGGAAACACCATATATTTT
>-|15|TRBJ1-5|TRBV7-9|-
CASSLGVGHPFPQHF
TGTGCCAGCAGCTTAGGAGTGGGACACCCTTTTCCCCAGCATTTT
>few|13|TRBJ1-1|TRBV9|-
CASSARMNTEAFF
TGTGCCAGCAGCGCTAGAATGAACACTGAAGCTTTCTTT
>few|15|TRBJ2-2|TRBV5-1|TRBD1
CASSAGQVDTGELFF
TGCGCCAGCAGCGCGGGACAGGTCGACACCGGGGAGCTGTTTTTT
>-|13|TRBJ2-7|TRBV28|-
CASGLAKSYEQYF
TGTGCCAGCGGCCTAGCGAAGTCCTACGAGCAGTACTTC
>-|15|TRBJ1-4|TRBV28|TRBD1
CASSYTGGRDEKLFF
TGTGCCAGCAGTTATACAGGGGGCCGGGATGAAAAACTGTTTTTT
>-|16|TRBJ2-2|TRBV5-1|TRBD1
CASSFSPDRGYGELFF
TGCGCCAGCAGCTTCAGCCCGGACAGGGGCTACGGGGAGCTGTTTTTT
>-|14|TRBJ1-1|TRBV5-6|-
CASSWYRRGTEAFF
TGTGCCAGCAGCTGGTACAGGAGGGGAACTGAAGCTTTCTTT
>-|16|TRBJ2-1|TRBV5-6|TRBD2
CASSFGLAGTYNEQFF
TGTGCCAGCAGCTTCGGACTAGCGGGGACCTACAATGAGCAGTTCTTC
>-|14|TRBJ1-1|TRBV18|TRBD1
CASSPREGQGAAFF
TGTGCCAGCTCACCACGGGAGGGACAGGGGGCAGCTTTCTTT
>few|16|TRBJ1-5|TRBV2|-
CASSALVLDSNQPQHF
TGTGCCAGCAGTGCCCTTGTTCTAGATAGCAATCAGCCCCAGCATTTT
>-|14|TRBJ2-7|TRBV19|-
CASSYRDKTYEQYF
TGTGCCAGTAGCTACCGGGACAAAACCTACGAGCAGTACTTC
>-|15|TRBJ1-4|TRBV19|TRBD1
CASSIDGQGQEKLFF
TGTGCCAGTAGTATAGACGGACAGGGGCAGGAAAAACTGTTTTTT
>-|16|TRBJ1-6|TRBV18|TRBD1
CASSLTGTGTNSPLHF
TGTGCCAGCTCACTCACCGGGACAGGGACGAATTCACCCCTCCACTTT
>-|15|TRBJ2-7|TRBV7-8|-
CASSLRAGSSYEQYF
TGTGCCAGCAGCTTAAGGGCGGGTAGCTCCTACGAGCAGTACTTC
>-|14|TRBJ1-2|TRBV7-9|-
CASSLDRGNYGYTF
TGTGCCAGCAGCTTAGACCGGGGTAACTATGGCTACACCTTC
>-|16|TRBJ2-2|TRBV12-5|-
CASGGGDSANTGELFF
TGTGCTAGTGGGGGCGGCGACAGCGCGAACACCGGGGAGCTGTTTTTT
>-|14|TRBJ1-5|TRBV6-6|TRBD1
CASREDRANQPQHF
TGTGCCAGCAGGGAAGACAGGGCCAATCAGCCCCAGCATTTT
>-|14|TRBJ1-5|TRBV19|-
CASSQQGANQPQHF
TGTGCCAGTAGTCAACAGGGAGCTAATCAGCCCCAGCATTTT
>-|13|TRBJ2-7|TRBV7-2|TRBD2
CASSPRTRGEQYF
TGTGCCAGCAGCCCCCGGACGCGGGGGGAGCAGTACTTC
>once|15|TRBJ1-5|TRBV5-8|-
CASSSDPQGNQPQHF
TGTGCCAGCAGCTCAGACCCACAGGGCAATCAGCCCCAGCATTTT
>-|13|TRBJ1-2|TRBV30|-
CAWSPSLDYGYTF
TGTGCCTGGAGTCCAAGCCTAGACTATGGCTACACCTTC
>-|14|TRBJ2-7|TRBV7-6|-
CASSPGIAPYEQYF
TGTGCCAGCAGCCCGGGAATAGCACCCTACGAGCAGTACTTC
>-|14|TRBJ2-7|TRBV5-1|-
CASSVGQASYEQYF
TGCGCCAGCAGCGTCGGCCAGGCCTCCTACGAGCAGTACTTC
>-|18|TRBJ2-1|TRBV19|TRBD2
CASSPLGLAGGVRNEQFF
TGTGCCAGTAGTCCCCTTGGACTAGCGGGGGGAGTTCGTAATGAGCAGTTCTTC
>-|16|TRBJ1-4|TRBV5-5|TRBD1
CASSWGRDRAGEKLFF
TGTGCCAGCAGCTGGGGCCGGGACAGGGCTGGTGAAAAACTGTTTTTT